This T cell receptor (beta chain) was retrieved from a study of identifying expanded T cells in peripheral blood. Here immunoSEQ multiplex PCR was the method, and the copy in TCRdb shows in-frame clones only, minus some. The sample records about 63,000 clones, approximately 83% being singletons. As to this clone: Its antigen is still unknown.

CDR3 size: 14 residues. V was cut by 4 bases and J by 6 bases, with 15 bases left in between. Germline V gives CDR1 LGHNA, CDR2 YSLEER. The study's findings and limits: About 1.3 clones differed between technical replicates, versus approximately 17 and 20 over time. Approximately 2-week clone count variance significantly increased as total template count grew.

The sequencing sample was made of blood. This receptor was identified in a person between 18 and 75 years old in good health. V and J are TRBV4-3 and TRBJ2-5; the D call may be TRBD1 or TRBD2 (5 bases each). CDR3 in DNA: TGCGCCAGCAGCCGATCGGGACGCCGGCAGACCCAGTACTTC. As protein: CASSRSGRRQTQYF.